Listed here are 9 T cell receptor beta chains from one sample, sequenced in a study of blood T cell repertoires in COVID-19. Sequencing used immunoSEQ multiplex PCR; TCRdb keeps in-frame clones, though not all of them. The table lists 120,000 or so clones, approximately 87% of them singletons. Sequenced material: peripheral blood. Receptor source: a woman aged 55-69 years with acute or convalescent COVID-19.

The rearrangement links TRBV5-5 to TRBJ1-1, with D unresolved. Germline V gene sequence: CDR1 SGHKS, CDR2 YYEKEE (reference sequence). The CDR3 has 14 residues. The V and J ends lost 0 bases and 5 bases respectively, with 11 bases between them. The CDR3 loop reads CASSLVLSVTEAFF. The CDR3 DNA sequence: TGTGCCAGCAGCTTGGTACTCTCGGTAACTGAAGCTTTCTTT.

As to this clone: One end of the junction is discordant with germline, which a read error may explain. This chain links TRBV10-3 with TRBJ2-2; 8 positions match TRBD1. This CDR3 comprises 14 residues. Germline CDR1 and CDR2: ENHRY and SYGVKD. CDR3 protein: CAITETGVTGELFF. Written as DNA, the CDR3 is TGTGCCATCACTGAGACAGGGGTCACCGGGGAGCTGTTTTTT.

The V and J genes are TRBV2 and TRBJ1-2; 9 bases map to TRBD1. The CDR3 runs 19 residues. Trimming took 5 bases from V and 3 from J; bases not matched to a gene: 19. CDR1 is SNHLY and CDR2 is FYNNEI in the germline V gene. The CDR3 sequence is CASSQQTWTGETRHYGYTF. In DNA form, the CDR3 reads TGTGCCAGCAGTCAACAGACCTGGACAGGGGAGACTAGGCACTATGGCTACACCTTC.

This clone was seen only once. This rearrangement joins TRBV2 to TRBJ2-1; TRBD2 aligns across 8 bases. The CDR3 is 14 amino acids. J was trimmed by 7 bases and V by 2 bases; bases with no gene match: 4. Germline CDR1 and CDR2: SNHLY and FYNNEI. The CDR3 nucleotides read TGTGCCAGCAGTGAATTAGCGGGACGAAATGAGCAGTTCTTC. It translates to CASSELAGRNEQFF.

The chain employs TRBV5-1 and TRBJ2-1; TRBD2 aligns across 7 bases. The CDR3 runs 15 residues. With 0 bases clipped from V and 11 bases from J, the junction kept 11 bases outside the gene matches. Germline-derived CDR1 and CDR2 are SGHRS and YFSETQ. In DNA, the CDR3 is TGCGCCAGCAGCTTGGACAACCTATCTAGCGGAAAGCAGTTCTTC. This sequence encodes CASSLDNLSSGKQFF.

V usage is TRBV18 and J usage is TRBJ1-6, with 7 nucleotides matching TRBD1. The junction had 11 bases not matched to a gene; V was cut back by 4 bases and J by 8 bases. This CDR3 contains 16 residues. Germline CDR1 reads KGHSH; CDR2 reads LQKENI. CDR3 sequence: CASSRSGTGVDSPLHF. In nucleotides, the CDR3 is TGTGCCAGCTCACGTTCCGGAACAGGGGTGGATTCACCCCTCCACTTT. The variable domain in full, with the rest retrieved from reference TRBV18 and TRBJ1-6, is NAGVMQNPRHLVRRRGQEARLRCSPMKGHSHVYWYRQLPEEGLKFMVYLQKENIIDESGMPKERFSAEFPKEGPSILRIQQVVRGDSAAYFCASSRSGTGVDSPLHFGNGTRLTVT.

The CDR3: CASSPDYSYEQYF. The CDR3 DNA reads as TGTGCCAGCAGCCCAGATTACTCCTACGAGCAGTACTTC. The genes are TRBV7-3 and TRBJ2-7, with D hard to call. V lost 5 bases, J lost 0 bases, and 8 bases lay in between. CDR1 is SGHTA, CDR2 FQGTGA, per germline. The CDR3 extends over 13 amino acids.

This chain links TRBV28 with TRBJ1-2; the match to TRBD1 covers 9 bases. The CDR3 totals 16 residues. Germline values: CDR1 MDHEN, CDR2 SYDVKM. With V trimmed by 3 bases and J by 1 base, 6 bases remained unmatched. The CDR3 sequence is CASSFGTGTFNYGYTF. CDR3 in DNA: TGTGCCAGCAGTTTTGGGACAGGGACCTTTAACTATGGCTACACCTTC.

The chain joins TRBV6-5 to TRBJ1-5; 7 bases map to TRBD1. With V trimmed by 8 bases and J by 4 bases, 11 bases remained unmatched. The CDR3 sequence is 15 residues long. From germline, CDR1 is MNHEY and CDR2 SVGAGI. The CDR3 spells CASAFYRGPNQPQHF. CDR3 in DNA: TGTGCCAGCGCATTCTACAGGGGTCCAAATCAGCCCCAGCATTTT.